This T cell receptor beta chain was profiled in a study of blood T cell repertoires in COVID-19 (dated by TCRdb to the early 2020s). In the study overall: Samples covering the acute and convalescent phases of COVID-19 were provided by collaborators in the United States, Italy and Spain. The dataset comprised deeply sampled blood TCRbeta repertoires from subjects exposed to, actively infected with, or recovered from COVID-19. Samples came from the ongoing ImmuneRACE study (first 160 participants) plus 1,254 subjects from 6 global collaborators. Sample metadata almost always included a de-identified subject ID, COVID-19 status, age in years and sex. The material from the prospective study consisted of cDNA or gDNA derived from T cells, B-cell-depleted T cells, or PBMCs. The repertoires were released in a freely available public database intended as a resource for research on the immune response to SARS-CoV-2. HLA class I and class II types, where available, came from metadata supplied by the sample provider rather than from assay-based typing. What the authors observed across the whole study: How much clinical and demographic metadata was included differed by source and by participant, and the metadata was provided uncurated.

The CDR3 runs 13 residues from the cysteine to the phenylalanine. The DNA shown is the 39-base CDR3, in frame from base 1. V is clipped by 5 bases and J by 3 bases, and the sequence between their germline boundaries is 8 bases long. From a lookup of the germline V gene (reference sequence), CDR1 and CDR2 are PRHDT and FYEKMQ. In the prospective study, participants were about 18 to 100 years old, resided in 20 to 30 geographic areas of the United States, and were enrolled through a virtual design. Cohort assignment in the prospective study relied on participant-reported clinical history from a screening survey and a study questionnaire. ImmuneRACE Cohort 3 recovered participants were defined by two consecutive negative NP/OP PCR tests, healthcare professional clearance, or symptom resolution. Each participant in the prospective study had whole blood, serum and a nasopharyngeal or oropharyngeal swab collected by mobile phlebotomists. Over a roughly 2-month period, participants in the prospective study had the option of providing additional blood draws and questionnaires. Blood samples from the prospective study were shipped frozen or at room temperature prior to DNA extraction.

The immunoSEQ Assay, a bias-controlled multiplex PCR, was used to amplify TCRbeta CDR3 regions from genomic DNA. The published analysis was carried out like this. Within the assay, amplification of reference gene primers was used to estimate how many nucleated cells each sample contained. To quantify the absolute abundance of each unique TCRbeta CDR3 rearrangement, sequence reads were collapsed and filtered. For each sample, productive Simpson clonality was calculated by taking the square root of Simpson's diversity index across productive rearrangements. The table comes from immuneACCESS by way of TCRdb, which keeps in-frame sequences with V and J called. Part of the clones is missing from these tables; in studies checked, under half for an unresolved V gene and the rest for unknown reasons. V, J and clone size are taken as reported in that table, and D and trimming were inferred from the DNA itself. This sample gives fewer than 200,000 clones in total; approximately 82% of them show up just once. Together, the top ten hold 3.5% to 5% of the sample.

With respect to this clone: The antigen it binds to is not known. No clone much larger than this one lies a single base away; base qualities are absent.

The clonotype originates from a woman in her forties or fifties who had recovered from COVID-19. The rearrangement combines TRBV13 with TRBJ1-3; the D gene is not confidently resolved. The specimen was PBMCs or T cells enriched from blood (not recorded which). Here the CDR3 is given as CASSPNNGNTIYF. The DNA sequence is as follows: TGTGCCAGCAGCCCTAATAATGGAAACACCATATATTTT.